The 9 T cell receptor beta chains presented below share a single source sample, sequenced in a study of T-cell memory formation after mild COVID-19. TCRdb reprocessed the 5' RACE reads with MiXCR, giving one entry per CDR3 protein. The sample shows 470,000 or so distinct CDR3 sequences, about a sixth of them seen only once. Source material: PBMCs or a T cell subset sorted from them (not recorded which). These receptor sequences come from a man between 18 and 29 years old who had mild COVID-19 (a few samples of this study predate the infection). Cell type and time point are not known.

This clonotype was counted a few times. The CDR3 loop is CASSLSGGFSSYNEQFF. The CDR3 nucleotides are TGTGCCAGCAGCTTGTCTGGCGGCTTTAGCTCCTACAATGAGCAGTTCTTC. The chain employs TRBV5-5 and TRBJ2-1; D is undetermined. This CDR3 spans 17 amino acids. V dropped 1 base and J dropped 0 bases, with 14 bases sitting between them. From germline, CDR1 is SGHKS and CDR2 YYEKEE (reference sequence).

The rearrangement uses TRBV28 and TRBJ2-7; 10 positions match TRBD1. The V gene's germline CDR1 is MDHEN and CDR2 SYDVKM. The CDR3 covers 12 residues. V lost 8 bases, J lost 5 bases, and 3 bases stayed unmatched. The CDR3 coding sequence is TGTGCCAGCTCGACAGGGGGCGACGAGCAGTACGTC. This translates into CASSTGGDEQYV.

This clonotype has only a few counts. The CDR3 sequence is CASSSTSGAETQYF. As DNA, the CDR3 is TGCGCCAGCAGCTCGACTAGCGGTGCGGAGACCCAGTACTTC. The chain couples TRBV5-1 to TRBJ2-5, with 9 bases fitting TRBD2. The CDR3 consists of 14 residues. The V gene end was trimmed by 3 bases and the J gene end by 5 bases; junction bases not matched to a gene: 5. The V gene's germline CDR1 is SGHRS and CDR2 YFSETQ. Filled out from reference TRBV5-1 and TRBJ2-5, the complete variable domain reads KAGVTQTPRYLIKTRGQQVTLSCSPISGHRSVSWYQQTPGQGLQFLFEYFSETQRNKGNFPGRFSGRQFSNSRSEMNVSTLELGDSALYLCASSSTSGAETQYFGPGTRLLVL.

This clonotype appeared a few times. The DNA of the CDR3 is TGTGCCAGTCGACCGGGACGAAATCAGCCCCAGCATTTT. It translates to CASRPGRNQPQHF. V is TRBV18 and J is TRBJ1-5, with D perhaps TRBD1 (5 bases). The CDR3 extends over 13 amino acids. The V end was cut by 9 bases, the J end by 4 bases, with 13 bases between. Germline-derived CDR1 and CDR2 are KGHSH and LQKENI.

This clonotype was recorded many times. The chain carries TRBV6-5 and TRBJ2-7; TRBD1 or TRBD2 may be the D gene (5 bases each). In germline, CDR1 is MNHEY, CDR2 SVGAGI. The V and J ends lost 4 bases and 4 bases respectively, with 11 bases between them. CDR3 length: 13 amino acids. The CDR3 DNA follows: TGTGCCAGCAGTTGGGCAGGGACGTACGAGCAGTACTTC. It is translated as CASSWAGTYEQYF.

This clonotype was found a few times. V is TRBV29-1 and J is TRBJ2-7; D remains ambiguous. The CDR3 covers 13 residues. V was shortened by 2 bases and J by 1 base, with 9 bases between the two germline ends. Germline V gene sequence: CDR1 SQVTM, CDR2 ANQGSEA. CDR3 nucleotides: TGCAGCGTTGAATCGGCGCAGTCCTACGAGCAGTACTTC. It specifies CSVESAQSYEQYF.

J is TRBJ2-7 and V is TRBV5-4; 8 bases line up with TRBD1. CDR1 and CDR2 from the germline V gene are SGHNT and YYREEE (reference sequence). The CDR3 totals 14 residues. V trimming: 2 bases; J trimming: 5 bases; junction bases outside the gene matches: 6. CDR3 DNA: TGTGCCAGCAGCTTTGGACAGGGTAGACACGAGCAGTACGTC. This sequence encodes CASSFGQGRHEQYV.

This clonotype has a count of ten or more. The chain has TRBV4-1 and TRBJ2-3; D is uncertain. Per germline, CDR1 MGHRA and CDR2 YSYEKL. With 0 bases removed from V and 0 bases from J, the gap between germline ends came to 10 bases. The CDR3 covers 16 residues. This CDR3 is CASSQEGIPSTDTQYF. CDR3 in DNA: TGCGCCAGCAGCCAAGAAGGGATCCCTAGCACAGATACGCAGTATTTT.

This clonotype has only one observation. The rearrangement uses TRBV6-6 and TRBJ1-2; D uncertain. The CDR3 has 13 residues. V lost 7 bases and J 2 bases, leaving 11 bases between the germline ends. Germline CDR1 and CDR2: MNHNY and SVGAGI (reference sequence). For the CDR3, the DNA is TGTGCCAGCACCCCGGGCAGCAACTATGGCTACACCTTC. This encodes CASTPGSNYGYTF.